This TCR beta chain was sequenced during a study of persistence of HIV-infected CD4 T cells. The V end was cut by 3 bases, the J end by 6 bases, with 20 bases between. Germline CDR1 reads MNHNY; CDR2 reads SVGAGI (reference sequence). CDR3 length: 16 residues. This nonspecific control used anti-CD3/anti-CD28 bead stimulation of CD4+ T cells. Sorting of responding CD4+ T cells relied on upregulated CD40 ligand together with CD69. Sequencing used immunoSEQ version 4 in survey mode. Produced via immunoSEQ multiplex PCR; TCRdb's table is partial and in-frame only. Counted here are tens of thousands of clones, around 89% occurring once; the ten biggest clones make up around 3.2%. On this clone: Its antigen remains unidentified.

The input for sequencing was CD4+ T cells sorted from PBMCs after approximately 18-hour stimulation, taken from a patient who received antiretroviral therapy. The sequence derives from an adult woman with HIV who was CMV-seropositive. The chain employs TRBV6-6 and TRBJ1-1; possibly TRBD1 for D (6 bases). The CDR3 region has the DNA TGTGCCAGCAGTTATGGGAATCGAGGGGGATACGCTGAAGCTTTCTTT. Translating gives CASSYGNRGGYAEAFF.